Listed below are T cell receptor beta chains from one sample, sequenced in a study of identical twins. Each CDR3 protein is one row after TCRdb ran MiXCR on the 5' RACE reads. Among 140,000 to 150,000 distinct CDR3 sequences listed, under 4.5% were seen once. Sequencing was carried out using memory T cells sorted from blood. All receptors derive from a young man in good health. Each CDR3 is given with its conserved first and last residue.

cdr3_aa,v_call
CSASPRGGYTF,TRBV20-1
CSVAWGSYEQYF,TRBV29-1
CASSYQRGSEQPQHF,TRBV6-5
CASSQGQGGLEFF,TRBV3-1
CASSILGVNTEAFF,TRBV12-3/TRBV12-4
CASSLDLAGGSDTQYF,TRBV11-2
CASSPGTEAFGEQYF,TRBV7-9
CATSDFVKGGQDEQFF,TRBV24-1
CSARPAGGSYNEQFF,TRBV20-1
CASSTGQGGETQYF,TRBV7-2
CASSSGKNTGELFF,TRBV7-3
CASSHLAGGPEQFF,TRBV4-1
CASSTPTGVNTDTQYF,TRBV19
CSARQTVAYEQYF,TRBV20-1
CASSSRGSPNTGELFF,TRBV7-9
CASSKPSTSGRKTGELFF,TRBV19
CASSRLAGVRNEQFF,TRBV11-2
CASSRNRDTDTQYF,TRBV12-3/TRBV12-4
CASSLVPGGNTIYF,TRBV7-8
CASSTGTPPEQYF,TRBV12-3/TRBV12-4
CASSLEKKSDREETQYF,TRBV5-6
CASSSGGEGEKLFF,TRBV2
CASSFVPGGTSVYEQYF,TRBV11-3
CASSAHGSTYEQFF,TRBV9
CASSSGLGEAFF,TRBV12-3/TRBV12-4
CASIPSWGASYNEQFF,TRBV7-6
CASLSSAGGRDTQYF,TRBV7-2
CASSSGGATLNNEQFF,TRBV5-1
CASSPRRITDTQYF,TRBV18
CASRGDSPAKEQYF,TRBV25-1
CASSNYNYEQFF,TRBV28
CASSLVVGSNNEQFF,TRBV5-1
CASRLTDTQYF,TRBV7-2
CATSGDRGDEQYF,TRBV24-1
CASSLAGPHRETQYF,TRBV5-1
CASSLWAGYQPQHF,TRBV7-4
CASSLTFKAEGYTF,TRBV7-3
CASSYFETQYF,TRBV6-5
CASNRLGADTQYF,TRBV7-6
CSARDTGTGSNEQFF,TRBV20-1
CASSLDRAIETQYF,TRBV7-2
CSGTKGGLGSYNEQFF,TRBV29-1
CASSQGGRVELLNEQFF,TRBV4-2
CASRLGSRGHEQYF,TRBV12-3/TRBV12-4